The source of this T cell receptor beta chain is a study of CD4+ T cells in melanoma. J lost 4 bases, V lost 5 bases, and 11 bases had no gene match. The germline V gene has CDR1 SGHRS and CDR2 YFSETQ. This CDR3 contains 17 residues. Study results and caveats: CD8+ T cell, macrophage and B cell function reportedly correlated with neoantigen-specific CD4+ T cells. Reportedly, melanoma neoantigen-specific CD4+ T cells showed varied differentiation states.

The assay was immunoSEQ multiplex PCR, and TCRdb's table has in-frame clones only and misses some. The table has 140,000 or so clones, 92% seen once. This clone came up once. Its antigen is not known. The receptor was isolated from a human donor with melanoma. V is TRBV5-1 and J is TRBJ1-6; 8 bases map to TRBD1. DNA of the CDR3: TGCGCCAGCAGTCGGGACAGGCGCGGGGGTTATAATTCACCCCTCCACTTT. This translates into CASSRDRRGGYNSPLHF.